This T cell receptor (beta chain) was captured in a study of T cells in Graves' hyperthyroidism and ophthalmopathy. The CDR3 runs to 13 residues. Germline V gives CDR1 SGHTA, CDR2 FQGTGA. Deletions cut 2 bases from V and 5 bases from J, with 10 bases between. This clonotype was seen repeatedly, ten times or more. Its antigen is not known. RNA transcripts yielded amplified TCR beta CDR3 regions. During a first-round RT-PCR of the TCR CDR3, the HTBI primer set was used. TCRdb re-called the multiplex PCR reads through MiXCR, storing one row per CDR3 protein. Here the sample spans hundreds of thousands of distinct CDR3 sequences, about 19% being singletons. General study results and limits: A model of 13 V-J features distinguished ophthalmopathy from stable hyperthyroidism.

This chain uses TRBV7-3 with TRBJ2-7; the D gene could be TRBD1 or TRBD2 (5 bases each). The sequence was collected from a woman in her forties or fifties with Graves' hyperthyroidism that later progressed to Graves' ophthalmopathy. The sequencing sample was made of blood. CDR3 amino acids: CASSLGGVNEQYF. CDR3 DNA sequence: TGTGCCAGCAGCTTAGGGGGTGTCAACGAGCAGTACTTC. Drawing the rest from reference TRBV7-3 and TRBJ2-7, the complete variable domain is GAGVSQTPSNKVTEKGKYVELRCDPISGHTALYWYRQSLGQGPEFLIYFQGTGAADDSGLPNDRFFAVRPEGSVSTLKIQRTERGDSAVYLCASSLGGVNEQYFGPGTRLTVT.